This T cell receptor (beta chain) was profiled in a study of T cell responses to AZD1222 COVID-19 vaccine. Remarks on this clone: The antigen is unknown.

Repertoires were generated with immunoSEQ multiplex PCR, while TCRdb's copy carries only in-frame clones and drops some. The sample holds 65,000 to 85,000 clones, roughly 80% seen once. There are 17 residues in the CDR3. The germline gives CDR1 SGHDT, CDR2 YYEEEE. V was trimmed by 4 bases and J by 4 bases, leaving 22 bases between them. The study pooled second doses at about 4 or about 12 weeks. Regarding the study as a whole: Most donors were white British and more were female, and clonal diversity was possibly underestimated. The repertoires were collected only after the peak T cell response. Rises in breadth and depth of Spike-specific TCRs came after two AZD1222 doses.

The specimen comprised peripheral blood, sampled 28 days after the second AZD1222 dose. The rearrangement uses TRBV5-6 and TRBJ2-3, with D tentatively TRBD1 or TRBD2 (5 bases each). The receptor comes from an adult who received the AZD1222 COVID-19 vaccine. The CDR3 coding sequence is TGTGCCAGCAGCATCCCACACGGGACCCATGCGCCAGATACGCAGTATTTT. This gives the protein CASSIPHGTHAPDTQYF.